A selection of T cell receptor beta chains follows, all from one sample in a study of CD8+ T cells in alopecia areata. Libraries were prepared by immunoSEQ multiplex PCR; TCRdb keeps only in-frame clonotypes and omits some of them. Of fewer than 250,000 clones in the sample, 50% to 70% were seen once. Material: CD4+ T cells sorted from blood, obtained at week 49, from a patient treated with tofacitinib. These receptors were collected from a human donor with alopecia areata. Both conserved end residues are part of each CDR3. Fields, in order: clone size, V gene, D gene, J gene, CDR3 DNA, CDR3 protein. D genes are given only for firm matches. Expanded clones are given a class, and other clones once, few, many or no size at all.

>.|TRBV27|.|TRBJ2-7
TGTGCCAGCAGCAAAACCACCTACGAGCAGTACTTC
CASSKTTYEQYF
>few|TRBV7-2|.|TRBJ1-5
TGTGCCAGCGGCCGTGGGATGGGAGGGAACAGTCAGCCCCAGCATTTT
CASGRGMGGNSQPQHF
>.|TRBV30|.|TRBJ1-2
TGTGCCTGGAGTACCGCCAACTATGGCTACACCTTC
CAWSTANYGYTF
>.|TRBV30|TRBD1|TRBJ1-1
TGTGCCTGGAGTATCACAGGGGGGAACACTGAAGCTTTCTTT
CAWSITGGNTEAFF
>.|TRBV19|.|TRBJ1-5
TGTGCCAGCAGTATGTTGGGGGCAAGCAATCAGCCCCAGCATTTT
CASSMLGASNQPQHF
>.|TRBV29-1|TRBD1|TRBJ1-3
TGCAGCGTTTCGCCGGGACAGGGAAACACCATATATTTT
CSVSPGQGNTIYF
>.|TRBV4-3|.|TRBJ1-5
TGCGCCAGCAGGGCAGGTGATAGCAATCAGCCCCAGCATTTT
CASRAGDSNQPQHF
>.|TRBV5-6|TRBD2|TRBJ2-2
TGTGCCAGCAGCATCCGGACTAGCTGGGACACCGGGGAGCTGTTTTTT
CASSIRTSWDTGELFF
>few|TRBV25-1|.|TRBJ2-7
TGTGCCAGCAGTTCCCCAACAGGGTACGAGCAGTACTTC
CASSSPTGYEQYF
>.|TRBV29-1|TRBD1|TRBJ2-3
TGCAGCGTTTCCCGGGACAGGGGAATGGATACGCAGTATTTT
CSVSRDRGMDTQYF
>.|TRBV14|TRBD1|TRBJ2-7
TGTGCCAGCAGCCAAGGGACAGGGGGCTACGAGCAGTACTTC
CASSQGTGGYEQYF
>.|TRBV9|TRBD2|TRBJ2-3
TGTGCCAGCAGCCCCGGGGGGGCCCGGGATACGCAGTATTTT
CASSPGGARDTQYF
>few|TRBV5-6|.|TRBJ1-2
TGTGCCAGCAGGGTGATAGGGGGATATGGCTACACCTTC
CASRVIGGYGYTF
>.|TRBV27|TRBD1|TRBJ2-1
TGTGCCAGCAGTACCCGGGACAGGGGAATCCATGAGCAGTTCTTC
CASSTRDRGIHEQFF
>.|TRBV30|.|TRBJ2-5
TGTGCCTGGAGAGCCAGGACCCAAGAGACCCAGTACTTC
CAWRARTQETQYF
>.|TRBV9|TRBD2|TRBJ2-4
TGTGCCAGCAGCCCCGGACTAGCGGGGGGGCTGCACATTCAGTACTTC
CASSPGLAGGLHIQYF
>.|TRBV29-1|.|TRBJ2-3
TGCAGCGTTGGGGGACGCCTGACAGATACGCAGTATTTT
CSVGGRLTDTQYF
>.|TRBV7-2|.|TRBJ2-7
TGTGCCAGCAGCTTCGGGGGGCGCGAGTACGAGCAGTACTTC
CASSFGGREYEQYF
>.|TRBV5-1|.|TRBJ2-7
TGCGCCAGCAGCTTGATGGGGGGCCCCCTCTACGAGCAGTACTTC
CASSLMGGPLYEQYF
>.|TRBV27|.|TRBJ2-2
TGTGCCAGCAGACACACGAACACCGGGGAGCTGTTTTTT
CASRHTNTGELFF
>.|TRBV9|.|TRBJ1-4
TGTGCCAGCAGCATCACAGGGCTGGCTAATGAAAAACTGTTTTTT
CASSITGLANEKLFF
>.|TRBV7-9|TRBD1|TRBJ1-5
TGTGCCAGCAGCCGAGGGGGCAGCAATCAGCCCCAGCATTTT
CASSRGGSNQPQHF
>.|TRBV6-5|.|TRBJ1-1
TGTGCCAGCAGTTACGGCCCGAACACTGAAGCTTTCTTT
CASSYGPNTEAFF
>.|TRBV4-3|.|TRBJ2-2
TGCGCCAGCAGCCAAGGGGGTACTAGCTTGGGCACCGGGGAGCTGTTTTTT
CASSQGGTSLGTGELFF
>.|TRBV27|TRBD2|TRBJ2-1
TGTGCCAGCAGTGAGGGACTAGCGACGGGCAGCTCCTACAATGAGCAGTTCTTC
CASSEGLATGSSYNEQFF
>.|TRBV19|TRBD1|TRBJ1-2
TGTGCCAGTAGTATCACCGGGACAGGGCATGGCTACACCTTC
CASSITGTGHGYTF
>once|TRBV6-1|.|TRBJ2-7
TGTGCCAGCAGTCGCAGCTCCTACGAGCAGTACTTC
CASSRSSYEQYF
>.|TRBV30|TRBD1|TRBJ1-1
TGTGCCTGGAGTGTGAACAGGGGGCGAGGAAGGACTGAAGCTTTCTTT
CAWSVNRGRGRTEAFF
>.|TRBV10-2|.|TRBJ2-7
TGCGCCAGCAGTGAGTCTGGTGGTTTCCACGAGCAGTACTTC
CASSESGGFHEQYF